A selection of T cell receptor beta chains follows, all from one sample in a study of T cell changes during pregnancy in multiple sclerosis. Repertoires were generated with immunoSEQ multiplex PCR, while TCRdb's copy carries only in-frame clones and drops some. The sample lists 40,000 or so clones, 90% occurring once. Material: CD8+ T cells from peripheral blood mononuclear cells, obtained in the first trimester of pregnancy. These receptors all come from a female donor with multiple sclerosis, enrolled in a pregnancy study. Both conserved end residues are part of each CDR3. D genes are given only for firm matches. The size of a clone is reported for some rows only, either as once, few or many, or as a class for expanded clones.

length,size,J,V,D,CDR3,DNA
17,.,TRBJ2-7,TRBV6-1,TRBD2,CASSEGLAGGKDYEQYF,TGTGCCAGCAGTGAGGGACTAGCGGGAGGGAAAGATTACGAGCAGTACTTC
12,.,TRBJ2-1,TRBV27,.,CASSDIGNEQFF,TGTGCCAGCAGCGACATTGGGAATGAGCAGTTCTTC
16,.,TRBJ2-5,TRBV6-1,TRBD1,CASSDRTGGYQETQYF,TGTGCCAGCAGTGACCGGACAGGGGGCTACCAAGAGACCCAGTACTTC
16,.,TRBJ1-5,TRBV27,TRBD1,CASTPLGTGRSQPQHF,TGTGCCAGCACCCCCTTGGGGACAGGGCGTTCTCAGCCCCAGCATTTT
15,.,TRBJ2-2,TRBV19,.,CASSILTGYTGELFF,TGTGCCAGTAGTATCCTGACGGGGTACACCGGGGAGCTGTTTTTT
15,.,TRBJ2-1,TRBV5-1,.,CASSLRGGMGNEQFF,TGCGCCAGCAGCTTGAGAGGCGGGATGGGCAATGAGCAGTTCTTC
14,.,TRBJ2-2,TRBV7-3,.,CASSLFGGAGELFF,TGTGCCAGCAGCTTATTTGGGGGCGCCGGGGAGCTGTTTTTT
12,once,TRBJ1-1,TRBV7-2,.,CASSRENTEAFF,TGTGCCAGCAGCAGAGAGAACACTGAAGCTTTCTTT
15,.,TRBJ1-2,TRBV5-4,.,CASSQDHQGGYGYTF,TGCGCCAGCAGCCAAGATCATCAGGGCGGCTATGGCTACACCTTC
14,.,TRBJ1-1,TRBV9,.,CASSVAKTGPEAFF,TGTGCCAGCAGCGTAGCTAAAACAGGGCCAGAAGCTTTCTTT
20,.,TRBJ2-1,TRBV19,TRBD2,CASSSPGERGTGNSYNEQFF,TGTGCCAGTAGTAGCCCGGGCGAGCGGGGGACCGGAAACTCCTACAATGAGCAGTTCTTC
13,.,TRBJ2-7,TRBV19,.,CASAGLGSYEQYF,TGTGCCAGTGCGGGGTTGGGATCCTACGAGCAGTACTTC
14,.,TRBJ2-5,TRBV2,.,CASKWEGGQKTQYF,TGTGCCAGCAAATGGGAGGGGGGCCAGAAGACCCAGTACTTC
14,.,TRBJ1-1,TRBV27,.,CASSPKLGSTRAFF,TGTGCCAGCAGTCCGAAACTTGGTTCCACGCGGGCTTTCTTT
15,.,TRBJ1-2,TRBV23-1,.,CASSQSGGANYGYTF,TGCGCCAGCAGTCAATCGGGAGGGGCGAACTATGGCTACACCTTC
13,many,TRBJ2-5,TRBV6-5,.,CASCCERQETQYF,TGTGCCAGCTGTTGTGAGCGGCAAGAGACCCAGTACTTC
13,.,TRBJ2-1,TRBV2,.,CARTGPQGNEQFF,TGTGCCAGAACCGGGCCCCAGGGCAATGAGCAGTTCTTC
14,.,TRBJ1-2,TRBV27,TRBD1,CASGTGLTNYGYTF,TGTGCCAGCGGGACAGGGTTAACTAACTATGGCTACACCTTC
16,.,TRBJ2-7,TRBV6-5,TRBD2,CASSFVGLGFPYEQYF,TGTGCCAGCAGTTTTGTGGGACTAGGCTTTCCATACGAGCAGTACTTC
13,.,TRBJ2-1,TRBV19,TRBD1,CASSFTQGWEQFF,TGTGCCAGTAGTTTCACACAGGGGTGGGAGCAGTTCTTC
18,.,TRBJ2-3,TRBV28,TRBD2,CASSSTTSGTPDTDTQYF,TGTGCCAGCAGTTCCACGACTAGCGGGACCCCTGACACAGATACGCAGTATTTT
14,.,TRBJ1-5,TRBV2,.,CASSYQGDNQPQHF,TGTGCCAGCAGTTACCAGGGTGATAATCAGCCCCAGCATTTT
15,.,TRBJ2-1,TRBV7-6,TRBD2,CASSISGSSYNEQFF,TGTGCCAGCAGCATAAGCGGGAGCTCCTACAATGAGCAGTTCTTC
12,.,TRBJ2-1,TRBV5-4,.,CASSPHTIEQFF,TGTGCCAGCAGCCCTCACACAATCGAGCAGTTCTTC
15,.,TRBJ2-7,TRBV7-2,.,CASSLGLQGINEQYF,TGTGCCAGCAGCTTAGGCCTACAGGGTATAAACGAGCAGTACTTC
14,few,TRBJ1-1,TRBV4-3,.,CASSPTRQYTEAFF,TGCGCCAGCAGCCCGACCCGACAGTATACTGAAGCTTTCTTT
15,.,TRBJ2-5,TRBV7-9,.,CASSLTAGTQETQYF,TGTGCCAGCAGCTTAACGGCAGGCACCCAAGAGACCCAGTACTTC
15,.,TRBJ2-7,TRBV5-8,TRBD2,CASSLSSGYSYEQYF,TGCGCCAGCAGCCTAAGTAGCGGGTACTCCTACGAGCAGTACTTC
14,.,TRBJ1-2,TRBV5-6,.,CASSLMVAGYGYTF,TGTGCCAGCAGCTTGATGGTAGCTGGATATGGCTACACCTTC
16,.,TRBJ2-1,TRBV4-1,TRBD2,CASSPGLAGGLDEQFF,TGCGCCAGCAGCCCAGGACTAGCGGGGGGTCTAGATGAGCAGTTCTTC
12,.,TRBJ1-2,TRBV10-3,.,CAITSTGIGYTF,TGTGCCATCACCTCAACAGGGATTGGCTACACCTTC
16,.,TRBJ2-1,TRBV4-3,TRBD1,CASSQEGGTGFNEQFF,TGCGCCAGCAGCCAAGAGGGGGGGACAGGGTTCAATGAGCAGTTCTTC
17,.,TRBJ2-7,TRBV19,.,CASSISGWGTPTYEQYF,TGTGCCAGTAGTATTTCGGGATGGGGGACTCCAACCTACGAGCAGTACTTC
18,.,TRBJ2-7,TRBV7-9,TRBD2,CASSSPGTSGFLPYEQYF,TGTGCCAGCAGTTCTCCCGGGACTAGCGGGTTCCTCCCCTACGAGCAGTACTTC
14,.,TRBJ1-1,TRBV19,.,CASSIGGAQTEAFF,TGTGCCAGTAGTATTGGGGGGGCCCAGACTGAAGCTTTCTTT
14,.,TRBJ1-4,TRBV27,TRBD1,CASSPTGGREKLFF,TGTGCCAGCAGTCCCACAGGGGGCCGGGAAAAACTGTTTTTT
15,.,TRBJ2-5,TRBV5-1,.,CASSPRRVTQETQYF,TGCGCCAGCAGCCCACGGAGGGTAACGCAAGAGACCCAGTACTTC
17,.,TRBJ2-6,TRBV9,TRBD1,CASSVGDSISGANVLTF,TGTGCCAGCAGCGTAGGGGACAGCATCTCTGGGGCCAACGTCCTGACTTTC
13,few,TRBJ2-7,TRBV30,.,CAWSRGFSYEQYF,TGTGCCTGGAGTCGAGGCTTTTCCTACGAGCAGTACTTC
12,.,TRBJ1-1,TRBV5-4,.,CASSFGGTEAFF,TGTGCCAGCAGCTTCGGGGGCACTGAAGCTTTCTTT
17,.,TRBJ1-1,TRBV7-8,TRBD1,CASSFVPGQGLNTEAFF,TGTGCCAGCAGCTTCGTCCCGGGACAGGGATTGAACACTGAAGCTTTCTTT